Each of the 11 T cell receptor beta chains below was sequenced from the same sample in a study of graft-versus-host responses after intestinal transplantation. Which antigens these TCRs recognize remains unknown. Here immunoSEQ multiplex PCR was the method, and the copy in TCRdb shows in-frame clones only, minus some. The sample has around 100,000 clones; roughly 93% are singletons. Sample: unstimulated CD8+ T cells sorted from spleen or lymph node cells, taken before intestinal transplant. The receptors originated from a human donor who received an intestinal transplant.

The V call is TRBV9, the J call TRBJ2-5; a possible D gene is TRBD2 (6 bases). Deletions cut 0 bases from V and 0 bases from J, with 9 bases between. The length of the CDR3 is 15 residues. From germline, CDR1 is SGDLS and CDR2 YYNGEE. CDR3 bases: TGTGCCAGCAGCGTAGGGGCTAGCGACCAAGAGACCCAGTACTTC. As protein: CASSVGASDQETQYF.

This chain uses TRBV6-1 with TRBJ2-3, with unresolved D. V was pared by 5 bases and J by 0 bases, with 6 bases between. The CDR3 is 13 residues long. The germline CDR1 and CDR2 sequences are MNHNS and SASEGT. The CDR3 bases are TGTGCCAGCAGTAAGACTAGCACAGATACGCAGTATTTT. It is translated as CASSKTSTDTQYF.

The chain joins TRBV7-9 to TRBJ1-2; no firm D call. This CDR3 region has 15 residues. Trimming cost V 5 bases and J 2 bases, with 15 bases left between them. The germline CDR1 and CDR2 sequences are SEHNR and FQNEAQ (reference sequence). Here the CDR3 reads CASSLTSTENYGYTF. CDR3 bases: TGTGCCAGCAGCCTAACCTCAACGGAGAACTATGGCTACACCTTC.

The chain carries TRBV2 and TRBJ2-1; D gene ambiguous. The CDR3 extends over 15 amino acids. The ends were cut back, 3 bases at V and 1 base at J, with 10 bases in the middle. Germline V CDR1 and CDR2: SNHLY, FYNNEI. CDR3 amino acids: CASSDTDPSYNEQFF. For the CDR3, the DNA is TGTGCCAGCAGTGACACAGACCCTTCCTACAATGAGCAGTTCTTC.

The gene calls are TRBV14 and TRBJ2-5; 9 bases are a match to TRBD2. This CDR3 has 15 residues. Germline CDR1 and CDR2: SGHDN and FVKESK. V lost 4 bases, J lost 5 bases, and 8 bases stayed unmatched. Written as DNA, the CDR3 is TGTGCCAGCAGCCTTACTGCGGGAGGGTTGGAGACCCAGTACTTC. Translated: CASSLTAGGLETQYF.

The chain uses TRBV4-2 and TRBJ2-7; D gene unclear. The CDR3 is 14 amino acids. Germline lookup yields CDR1 LGHNA and CDR2 YNFKEQ. Trimming removed 0 bases from V and 7 bases from J, with 13 bases in between. DNA for the CDR3: TGTGCCAGCAGCCAAGACAGCAACAGTAAGGAGCAGTACTTC. It is translated as CASSQDSNSKEQYF.

The chain recombines TRBV6-5 with TRBJ1-4; D might be TRBD1 (5 bases). V was shortened by 6 bases and J by 3 bases, with 11 bases between the two germline ends. This CDR3 region has 14 residues. Per germline, CDR1 MNHEY and CDR2 SVGAGI. The CDR3 DNA follows: TGTGCCAGCAGGGCCGGAGGGGCTAATGAAAAACTGTTTTTT. Its translation: CASRAGGANEKLFF.

The rearrangement links TRBV5-4 to TRBJ1-3, with 11 bases lining up with TRBD1. V lost 3 bases and J lost 0; bases outside the gene matches: 8. The germline V gene encodes CDR1 SGHNT and CDR2 YYREEE (reference sequence). This CDR3 has 18 amino acids. The CDR3 spells CASSSNPGTGGSGNTIYF. As DNA, the CDR3 is TGTGCCAGCAGCTCAAACCCCGGGACAGGGGGCTCTGGAAACACCATATATTTT.

V gene TRBV5-1 combines with J gene TRBJ2-7; 7 nucleotides align to TRBD1. This CDR3 region has 15 residues. CDR1 SGHRS and CDR2 YFSETQ come from the germline V gene. V dropped 4 bases and J dropped 1; count of bases not matched to a gene: 8. The CDR3 loop is CASSISSRGSYEQYF. The CDR3 region has the DNA TGCGCCAGCAGCATTTCGAGCAGGGGGTCCTACGAGCAGTACTTC.

The chain combines TRBV7-9 with TRBJ2-5; 11 bases are a match to TRBD1. The ends lost 4 bases at V and 7 bases at J; junction bases unmatched: 5. CDR1 and CDR2 (germline): SEHNR, FQNEAQ (reference sequence). The CDR3 spans 14 residues. The CDR3 coding sequence is TGTGCCAGCAGCTGGACAGGGGGCGAGGGGACCCAGTACTTC. It yields the protein CASSWTGGEGTQYF.

V usage is TRBV11-2 and J usage is TRBJ1-3, with D possibly TRBD1 on 5 matching bases. Germline V gives CDR1 SGHAT, CDR2 FQNNGV. CDR3 length equals 15 residues. V gave up 3 bases and J gave up 4 bases, with 13 bases separating them. The CDR3 nucleotides are TGTGCCAGCAGCTTTGGGAGACAGTCGGGAAACACCATATATTTT. As protein: CASSFGRQSGNTIYF.